This TCR beta chain was obtained from a study of control samples from healthy donors and cancer patients. Trimming took off 2 bases at V and 10 bases at J, with 12 bases between the two ends. The germline gives CDR1 SGHRS, CDR2 YFSETQ. CDR3 length: 12 residues. TCRdb's table, derived via immunoSEQ multiplex PCR, lists solely in-frame clones and lacks some. The top ten clones hold 5% to 7% of a sample with roughly 80,000 clones, around nine tenths of them seen once. The V call is TRBV5-1, the J call TRBJ1-2; D is ambiguous. The TCR was taken from a woman between 50 and 59 years old in good health. The sample taken for sequencing was blood. The CDR3 bases are TGCGCCAGCAGCTTACTAGGGTCGGACTACACCTTC. Protein: CASSLLGSDYTF. The complete variable domain, with remaining parts taken from reference TRBV5-1 and TRBJ1-2, reads KAGVTQTPRYLIKTRGQQVTLSCSPISGHRSVSWYQQTPGQGLQFLFEYFSETQRNKGNFPGRFSGRQFSNSRSEMNVSTLELGDSALYLCASSLLGSDYTFGSGTRLTVV.